This entry lists 20 T cell receptor beta chains sequenced from one sample in a study of cytomegalovirus exposure and HLA in healthy donors. 13 Jbeta primers and 60 Vbeta primers were used for the PCR. Profiling relied on immunoSEQ multiplex PCR, and the TCRdb table lists in-frame clones only, not all of them. Its table lists around 53,000 clones. The sample comprised PBMCs. Source of these receptors: a male donor in good health and CMV-seropositive.

This chain uses TRBV2 with TRBJ2-3, with 7 positions matching TRBD1. J was trimmed by 2 bases and V by 6 bases; bases with no gene match: 5. Germline V CDR1 and CDR2: SNHLY, FYNNEI. This CDR3 region has 14 residues. The CDR3 reads CASSRQGNTDTQYF. The DNA of the CDR3 is TGTGCCAGCAGCCGACAGGGTAACACAGATACGCAGTATTTT. The full variable domain, in which reference TRBV2 and TRBJ2-3 provide the parts outside the CDR3, is EPEVTQTPSHQVTQMGQEVILRCVPISNHLYFYWYRQILGQKVEFLVSFYNNEISEKSEIFDDQFSVERPDGSNFTLKIRSTKLEDSAMYFCASSRQGNTDTQYFGPGTRLTVL.

CDR3 sequence reads: CATSKDRGWSETQYF. The CDR3 coding sequence is TGTGCCACCAGCAAAGACAGGGGTTGGTCAGAGACCCAGTACTTC. The J gene is TRBJ2-5, the V gene TRBV15; TRBD1 matches at 8 bases. The CDR3 is made up of 15 amino acids. From germline, CDR1 is LNHNV and CDR2 YYDKDF (reference sequence). V lost 4 bases to trimming and J lost 4 bases; unmatched junction nucleotides: 8.

V is TRBV4-3 and J is TRBJ1-2; TRBD1 agrees at 10 bases. The V gene's germline CDR1 is LGHNA and CDR2 YSLEER. J was trimmed by 6 bases and V by 6 bases; bases with no gene match: 4. This CDR3 spans 13 amino acids. The CDR3 loop reads CASRTGTGDGYTF. The CDR3 region has the DNA TGCGCCAGCAGGACCGGGACAGGGGATGGCTACACCTTC.

J is TRBJ2-7 and V is TRBV7-9; D gene unclear. Germline V CDR1 and CDR2: SEHNR, FQNEAQ (reference sequence). The CDR3 is made up of 13 amino acids. V gave up 1 base and J gave up 0 bases, with 4 bases separating them. This CDR3 reads CASSLVLSYEQYF. Here the CDR3 DNA reads TGTGCCAGCAGCTTAGTACTCTCCTACGAGCAGTACTTC.

The V gene is TRBV29-1, the J gene TRBJ1-2; D gene uncertain. CDR3 length: 11 residues. Trimming cost V 3 bases and J 8 bases, with 10 bases left between them. Germline V lookup: CDR1 SQVTM, CDR2 ANQGSEA. CDR3 DNA sequence: TGCAGCGTTGAGCCAAACTTCGGCTACACCTTC. It specifies CSVEPNFGYTF.

The chain is built from TRBV6-5 and TRBJ1-1; 8 nucleotides match TRBD1. The CDR3 contains 14 residues. From germline, CDR1 is MNHEY and CDR2 SVGAGI. V dropped 2 bases and J dropped 7; count of bases not matched to a gene: 6. CDR3 sequence (DNA): TGTGCCAGCAGTTACACCCAGGGGGCTGGTGAAGCTTTCTTT. Translating it yields CASSYTQGAGEAFF.

The chain uses TRBV13 and TRBJ2-1; D is perhaps TRBD2 (5 bases). Per germline, CDR1 PRHDT and CDR2 FYEKMQ (reference sequence). Trimming stripped 5 bases from V and 9 bases from J, with 14 bases between. The CDR3 length is 13 residues. The CDR3 DNA follows: TGTGCCAGCAGCCCCGCGAGGGAAGGTGAGCAGTTCTTC. Protein: CASSPAREGEQFF.

The J gene is TRBJ2-3, the V gene TRBV28; D gene unclear. Germline CDR1 reads MDHEN; CDR2 reads SYDVKM. The CDR3 runs to 12 residues. V lost 1 base to trimming and J lost 6 bases, with 5 bases between them. The chain's CDR3 is CASSLLLDTQYF. The CDR3, as DNA: TGTGCCAGCAGTTTATTACTTGATACGCAGTATTTT.

The chain uses TRBV6-4 and TRBJ2-1; 7 bases line up with TRBD1. The J segment lost 8 bases and the V segment lost 0 bases, leaving 4 bases of the junction unmatched. Germline V lookup: CDR1 MRHNA, CDR2 SNTAGT. The CDR3 has 14 residues. The CDR3 protein is CASSDSDRAYEQFF. CDR3 coding DNA: TGTGCCAGCAGTGACTCCGACAGGGCCTATGAGCAGTTCTTC.

V is TRBV13 and J is TRBJ2-7; TRBD1 agrees at 8 bases. CDR1 PRHDT and CDR2 FYEKMQ come from the germline V gene (reference sequence). V gave up 5 bases and J gave up 5 bases; unmatched junction bases: 11. This CDR3 has 15 residues. Here the CDR3 DNA reads TGTGCCAGCAGCCCACTTGGACAGGGTAGGAACGAGCAGTACTTC. It encodes CASSPLGQGRNEQYF. The full variable domain, its missing parts supplied by reference TRBV13 and TRBJ2-7, is AAGVIQSPRHLIKEKRETATLKCYPIPRHDTVYWYQQGPGQDPQFLISFYEKMQSDKGSIPDRFSAQQFSDYHSELNMSSLELGDSALYFCASSPLGQGRNEQYFGPGTRLTVT.

The chain joins TRBV5-1 to TRBJ2-1, with D possibly TRBD1 on 6 matching bases. The CDR3 runs to 15 residues. With 4 bases removed from V and 2 bases from J, the gap between germline ends came to 13 bases. Germline CDR1 SGHRS, CDR2 YFSETQ. The CDR3 protein is CASSPDRDTYNEQFF. CDR3 in DNA: TGCGCCAGCAGCCCTGACCGGGACACCTACAATGAGCAGTTCTTC.

The J gene is TRBJ2-2, the V gene TRBV2, with D possibly matching TRBD1 (5 bases). The germline gives CDR1 SNHLY, CDR2 FYNNEI. Trimming took 6 bases from V and 2 from J, leaving 13 bases between them. The CDR3 spans 15 residues. Here the CDR3 reads CASRGHAFNTGELFF. The CDR3 DNA reads as TGTGCCAGCAGGGGGCATGCTTTTAACACCGGGGAGCTGTTTTTT.

The chain combines TRBV7-8 with TRBJ2-1, with 8 bases lining up with TRBD1. Unmatched junction bases numbered 1, after V lost 1 base and J lost 5 bases. This CDR3 is built from 14 residues. Germline values: CDR1 SGHVS, CDR2 FQNEAQ. CDR3 in amino acids: CASSLGQGHNEQFF. The CDR3 bases are TGTGCCAGCAGCTTAGGACAGGGGCACAATGAGCAGTTCTTC.

The chain employs TRBV23-1 and TRBJ1-2, with D tentatively TRBD1 (6 bases). TRBV23-1 has ORF status, its function being uncertain. V lost 0 bases, J lost 4 bases, and 12 bases lay in between. The CDR3 contains 15 residues. This CDR3 is CASSQSVQGGYGYTF. As DNA, the CDR3 is TGCGCCAGCAGTCAATCGGTACAGGGCGGCTATGGCTACACCTTC.

The CDR3 loop reads CASQNIRGFGNTIYF. The CDR3 DNA reads as TGTGCCAGCCAAAACATCCGGGGATTTGGAAACACCATATATTTT. The gene calls are TRBV7-9 and TRBJ1-3; no firm D call. This CDR3 is 15 amino acids long. Germline loops: CDR1 SEHNR, CDR2 FQNEAQ (reference sequence). The V and J ends lost 8 bases and 3 bases respectively, with 17 bases between them.

The V and J genes are TRBV6-1 and TRBJ2-6, with TRBD1 matching over 10 bases. Germline V gene data show CDR1 as MNHNS and CDR2 as SASEGT. Trimming removed 5 bases from V and 3 bases from J; junction bases left unmatched: 7. The CDR3 extends over 17 amino acids. The CDR3 bases are TGTGCCAGCAGTAAAGGACAGGGGGGCTATGGGGCCAACGTCCTGACTTTC. Its translation is CASSKGQGGYGANVLTF.

The rearrangement links TRBV11-2 to TRBJ2-5; no clear D gene. Per germline, CDR1 SGHAT and CDR2 FQNNGV. Trimming left V 5 bases short and J 2 bases short, with 3 bases between. There are 11 residues in the CDR3. DNA of the CDR3: TGTGCCAGCAGCCTTCAAGAGACCCAGTACTTC. Its protein product is CASSLQETQYF.

The chain recombines TRBV7-3 with TRBJ1-1; D is unclear. The CDR3 extends over 13 amino acids. From germline, CDR1 is SGHTA and CDR2 FQGTGA. Trimming stripped 3 bases from V and 1 base from J, with 6 bases between. DNA for the CDR3: TGTGCCAGCAGCTTTACAGCGAACACTGAAGCTTTCTTT. Protein sequence: CASSFTANTEAFF. Looking up the rest from reference TRBV7-3 and TRBJ1-1 gives the full variable domain: GAGVSQTPSNKVTEKGKYVELRCDPISGHTALYWYRQSLGQGPEFLIYFQGTGAADDSGLPNDRFFAVRPEGSVSTLKIQRTERGDSAVYLCASSFTANTEAFFGQGTRLTVV.

The rearrangement joins TRBV7-2 to TRBJ2-5; 13 bases align to TRBD2. After removal of 5 bases from V and 6 bases from J, the junction contained 9 bases not matched to a gene. The CDR3 contains 16 residues. Per the germline V gene, CDR1 is SGHTA and CDR2 is FQGNSA. CDR3 loop: CASSARLAGGGKTQYF. The CDR3 region has the DNA TGTGCCAGCAGCGCTAGACTAGCGGGGGGCGGGAAGACCCAGTACTTC.

V and J are TRBV15 and TRBJ1-6; D is undetermined. Germline CDR1 reads LNHNV; CDR2 reads YYDKDF (reference sequence). This CDR3 has 12 amino acids. V lost 0 bases and J lost 15, with 9 bases in between. As DNA, the CDR3 is TGTGCCACCAGCAGAGATCTGTCCCTCCTCCACTTT. This translates into CATSRDLSLLHF.